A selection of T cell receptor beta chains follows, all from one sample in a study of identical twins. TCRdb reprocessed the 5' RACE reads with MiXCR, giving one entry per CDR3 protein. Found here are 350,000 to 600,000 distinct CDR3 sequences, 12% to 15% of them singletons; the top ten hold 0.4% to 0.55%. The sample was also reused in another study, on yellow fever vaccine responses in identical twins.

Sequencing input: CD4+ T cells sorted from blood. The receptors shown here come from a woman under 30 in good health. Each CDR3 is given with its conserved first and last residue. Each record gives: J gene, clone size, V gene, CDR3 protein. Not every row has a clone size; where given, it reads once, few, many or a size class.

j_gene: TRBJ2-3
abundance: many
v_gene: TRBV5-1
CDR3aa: CASSSDGRNTQYF

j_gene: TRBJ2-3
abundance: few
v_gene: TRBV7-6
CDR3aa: CASSQLAVTDTQYF

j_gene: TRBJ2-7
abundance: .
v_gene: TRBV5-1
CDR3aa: CASSFGTGLYEQYF

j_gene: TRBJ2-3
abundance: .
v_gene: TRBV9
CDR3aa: CASTPREGTQYF

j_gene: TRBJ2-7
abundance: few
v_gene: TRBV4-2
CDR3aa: CASSQARTGAYEQYF

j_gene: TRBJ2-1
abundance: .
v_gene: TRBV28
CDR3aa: CASNGDRRENEQFF

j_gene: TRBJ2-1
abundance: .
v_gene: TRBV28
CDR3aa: CASRQGGGTYNEQFF

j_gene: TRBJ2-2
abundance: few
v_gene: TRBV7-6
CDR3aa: CASSSTSAGELFF

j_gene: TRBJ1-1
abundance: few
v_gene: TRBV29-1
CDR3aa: CSGRGGLEAFF

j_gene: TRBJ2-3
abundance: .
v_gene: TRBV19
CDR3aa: CASSINLAGSTDTQYF

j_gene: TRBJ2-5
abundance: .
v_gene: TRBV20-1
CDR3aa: CSASSAGGPGTQYF

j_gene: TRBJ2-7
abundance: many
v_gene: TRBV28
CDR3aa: CASSLAGTFTYEQYF

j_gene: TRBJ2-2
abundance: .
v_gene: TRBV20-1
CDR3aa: CSARGVGELFF

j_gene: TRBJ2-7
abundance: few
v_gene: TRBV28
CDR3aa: CASLRDGRSYEQYF

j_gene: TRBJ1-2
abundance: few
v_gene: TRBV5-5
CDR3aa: CASSQSGTYNYGYTF

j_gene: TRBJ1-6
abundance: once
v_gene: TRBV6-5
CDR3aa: CASSYSRGTGASPLHF

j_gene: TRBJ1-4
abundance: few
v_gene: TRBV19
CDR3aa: CASSRYGPGQLNEKLFF

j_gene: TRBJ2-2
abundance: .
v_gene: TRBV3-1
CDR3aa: CASSATAGELFF

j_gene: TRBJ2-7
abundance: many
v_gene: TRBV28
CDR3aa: CASSLGGGAYEQYF

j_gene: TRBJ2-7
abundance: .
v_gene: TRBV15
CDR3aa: CATSRGANYEQYF

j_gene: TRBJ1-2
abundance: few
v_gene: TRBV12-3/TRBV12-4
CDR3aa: CASSTRRANYGYTF

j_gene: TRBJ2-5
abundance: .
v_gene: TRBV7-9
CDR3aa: CASSHRDSLVETQYF

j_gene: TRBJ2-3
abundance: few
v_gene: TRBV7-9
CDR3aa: CASSSPKGGGRTDTQYF

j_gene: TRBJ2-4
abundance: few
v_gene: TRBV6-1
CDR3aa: CASSIDGEMGNLAKNIQYF

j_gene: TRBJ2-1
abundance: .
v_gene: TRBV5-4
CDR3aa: CASSLVTAGSEQFF

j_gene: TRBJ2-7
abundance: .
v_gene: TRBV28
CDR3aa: CASSFLIDRASYEQYF

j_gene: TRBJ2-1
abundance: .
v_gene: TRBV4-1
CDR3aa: CASSQELAGGIGEQFF

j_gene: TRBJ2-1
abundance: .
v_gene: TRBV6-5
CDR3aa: CASSYSIIAGGFNEQFF

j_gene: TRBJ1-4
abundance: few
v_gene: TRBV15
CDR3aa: CATSRDRGNEKLFF

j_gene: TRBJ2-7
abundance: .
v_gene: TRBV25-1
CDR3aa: CASSVGGLTGYEQYF

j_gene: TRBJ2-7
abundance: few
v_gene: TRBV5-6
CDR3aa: CASSDGRAVPSYEQYF

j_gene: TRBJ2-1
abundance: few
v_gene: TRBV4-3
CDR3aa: CASSQDLLSRNEQFF

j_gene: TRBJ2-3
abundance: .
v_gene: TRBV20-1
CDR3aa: CSPDSGTDTQYF

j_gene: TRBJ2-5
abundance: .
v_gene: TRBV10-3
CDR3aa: CAIRYSVGETQYF

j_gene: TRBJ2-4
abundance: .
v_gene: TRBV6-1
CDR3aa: CASSPEQGAKNIQYF

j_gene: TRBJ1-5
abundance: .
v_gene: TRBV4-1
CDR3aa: CASSQEGADGQPQHF

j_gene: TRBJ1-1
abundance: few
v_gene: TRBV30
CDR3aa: CAWRSGQGNTEAFF

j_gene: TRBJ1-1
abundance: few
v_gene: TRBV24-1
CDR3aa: CATSDPSRGITEAFF

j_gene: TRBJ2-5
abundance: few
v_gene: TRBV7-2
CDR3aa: CASSWGLNQETQYF

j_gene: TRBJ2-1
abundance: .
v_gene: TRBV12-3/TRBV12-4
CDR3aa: CASSQRTSGEQFF

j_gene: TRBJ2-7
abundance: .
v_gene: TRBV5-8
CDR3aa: CASSFSSGGNSYEQYF

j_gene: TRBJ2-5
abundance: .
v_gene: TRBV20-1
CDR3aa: CSAIRGRGGWTQYF

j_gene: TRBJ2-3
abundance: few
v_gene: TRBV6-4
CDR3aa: CASSLGQGTGTDTQYF

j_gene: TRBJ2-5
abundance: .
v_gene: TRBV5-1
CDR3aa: CASSIVAGAGTQYF

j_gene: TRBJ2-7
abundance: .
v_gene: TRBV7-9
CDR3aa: CASSGTGFNEQYF

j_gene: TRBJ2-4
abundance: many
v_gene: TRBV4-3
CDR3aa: CASSQAHTGTAKNIQYF

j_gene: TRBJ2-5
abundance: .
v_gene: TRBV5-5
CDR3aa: CASSFLPQETQYF

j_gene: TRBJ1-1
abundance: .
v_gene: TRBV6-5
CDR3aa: CASSYSMWGSPTEAFF

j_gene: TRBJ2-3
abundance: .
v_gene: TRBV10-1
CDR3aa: CASSESMISSTDTQYF

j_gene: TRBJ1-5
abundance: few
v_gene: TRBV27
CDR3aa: CASRPDWGVQPQHF

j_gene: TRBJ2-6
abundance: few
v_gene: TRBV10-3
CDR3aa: CAISETPGANVLTF

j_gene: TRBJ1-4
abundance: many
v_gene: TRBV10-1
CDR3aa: CASSVGQRGEKLFF

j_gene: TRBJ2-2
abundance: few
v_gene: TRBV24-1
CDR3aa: CATMGLGANTGELFF

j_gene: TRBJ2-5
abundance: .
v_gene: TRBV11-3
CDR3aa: CASSLGLAGKYF

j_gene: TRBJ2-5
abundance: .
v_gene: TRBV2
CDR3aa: CASNRLAPEETQYF